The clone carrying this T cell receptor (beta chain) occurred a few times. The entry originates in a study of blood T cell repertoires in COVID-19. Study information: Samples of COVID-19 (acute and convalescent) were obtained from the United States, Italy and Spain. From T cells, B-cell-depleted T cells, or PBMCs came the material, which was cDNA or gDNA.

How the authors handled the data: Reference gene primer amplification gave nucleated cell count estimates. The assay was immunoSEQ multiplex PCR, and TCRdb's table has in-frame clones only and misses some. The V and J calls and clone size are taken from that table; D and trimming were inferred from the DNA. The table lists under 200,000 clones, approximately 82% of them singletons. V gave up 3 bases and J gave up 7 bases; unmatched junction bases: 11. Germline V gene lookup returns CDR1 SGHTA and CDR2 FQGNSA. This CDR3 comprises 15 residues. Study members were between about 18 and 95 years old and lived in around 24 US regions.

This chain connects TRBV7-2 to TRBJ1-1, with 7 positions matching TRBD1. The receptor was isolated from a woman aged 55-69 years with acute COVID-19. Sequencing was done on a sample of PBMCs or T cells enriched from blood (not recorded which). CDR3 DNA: TGTGCCAGCAGCTTGTTAGGGGGCAACTATGGTGAAGCTTTCTTT. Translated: CASSLLGGNYGEAFF.